The present entry profiles one T cell receptor (beta chain) with its context. The data were obtained in a study of blood T cell repertoires in COVID-19. At the level of the study: PBMCs, B-cell-depleted T cells, or T cells provided the cDNA or gDNA that made up the material.

Sequencing was performed with immunoSEQ multiplex PCR; in TCRdb, only in-frame clones are kept and a portion is missing. Of tens of thousands of clones listed, more than 65% are singletons. V was clipped by 1 base and J by 9 bases; unmatched bases: 7. Per the germline V gene, CDR1 is LGHDT and CDR2 is YNNKEL (reference sequence). The CDR3 sequence is 14 residues long. The sequencing sample was made of peripheral blood. This clonotype was obtained from a man aged 45-65 years with acute or convalescent COVID-19. V usage is TRBV3-1 (or the pseudogene TRBV3-2) and J usage is TRBJ2-5; 8 bases match TRBD1. CDR3 nucleotide sequence: TGTGCCAGCAGCCAAGGGACAGGGCCGGGGGCCCAGTACTTC. This codes for CASSQGTGPGAQYF.